This record concerns one T cell receptor beta chain sequence. Some clones are missing from TCRdb's copy, which holds only in-frame ones; the method was immunoSEQ multiplex PCR. The sample carries about 100,000 clones, roughly nine tenths recorded once. This entry comes from a study of blood T cell repertoires in COVID-19. The CDR3 consists of 14 residues. Trimming shortened V by 5 bases and J by 7 bases, and 14 bases separated the two germline ends. Per germline, CDR1 MNHEY and CDR2 SMNVEV (reference sequence). The V gene is TRBV27, the J gene TRBJ1-4, with a tentative D call TRBD1 (5 bases). This TCR was recovered from a man in his fifties with acute or convalescent COVID-19. What was sequenced was peripheral blood. CDR3 DNA: TGTGCCAGCAGTCCTTTAAGGACATCTGAAAAACTGTTTTTT. It is translated as CASSPLRTSEKLFF.